This T cell receptor (beta chain) emerged from a study of blood T cells in healthy people across ages. With a J-beta primer mix and a sample-barcoded 5' primer, a second PCR ran roughly 6 to 11 cycles. MiXCR, run by TCRdb on the 5' RACE reads, gives a single entry per CDR3 protein. There are almost 800,000 distinct CDR3 sequences in the sample; over 45% occur only once, and roughly 22% lies in the top ten. Comment on this clonotype: Its matching antigen is unknown.

Study results and caveats: From one million sequenced T cells, diversity estimates were lower bounds.

This CDR3 has 14 amino acids. Looked up from germline, CDR1 is MNHEY and CDR2 is SMNVEV (reference sequence). J gave up 1 base and V 7 bases, and 3 bases lay outside the gene matches. Input material: blood. The sequence came from a man aged 30 to 45 in good health. This chain connects TRBV27 to TRBJ2-1; 8 bases match TRBD2. CDR3 nucleotides: TGTGCCAGCACGGCGGGGGGATCCTACAATGAGCAGTTCTTC. Its protein product is CASTAGGSYNEQFF.